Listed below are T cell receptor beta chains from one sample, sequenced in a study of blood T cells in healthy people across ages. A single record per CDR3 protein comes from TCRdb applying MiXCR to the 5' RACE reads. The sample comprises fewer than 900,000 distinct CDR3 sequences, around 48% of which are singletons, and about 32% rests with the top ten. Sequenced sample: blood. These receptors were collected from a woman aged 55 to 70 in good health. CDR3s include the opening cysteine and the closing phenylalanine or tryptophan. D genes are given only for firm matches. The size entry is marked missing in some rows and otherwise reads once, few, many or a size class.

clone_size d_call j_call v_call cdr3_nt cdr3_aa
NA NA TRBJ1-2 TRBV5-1 TGCGCCAGCAGCGCGGAGGGACACCACTATGGCTACACCTTC CASSAEGHHYGYTF
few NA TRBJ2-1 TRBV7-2 TGTGCCAGCAGCCCTAGCGCGGTGCGCTCCTACAATGAGCAGTTCTTC CASSPSAVRSYNEQFF
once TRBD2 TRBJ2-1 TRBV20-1 TGCAGTGCTCTCAGGACTAGCGGATCCTACAATGAGCAGTTCTTC CSALRTSGSYNEQFF
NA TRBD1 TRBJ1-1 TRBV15 TGTGCCACCAGCAGAGATTTGGGACAGGGGAACACTGAAGCTTTCTTT CATSRDLGQGNTEAFF
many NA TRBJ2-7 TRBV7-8 TGTGCCAGCAGCTCTAGCGCGAGCTCCTACGAGCAGTACTTC CASSSSASSYEQYF
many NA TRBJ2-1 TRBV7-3 TGTGCCAGCAGCCCGTCGGCGGGACCCCACAATGAGCAGTTCTTC CASSPSAGPHNEQFF
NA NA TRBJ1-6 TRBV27 TGTGCCAGCAGTTTAAGGCTTCCGTTGGGCAGCTCCTATAATTCACCCCTCCACTTT CASSLRLPLGSSYNSPLHF
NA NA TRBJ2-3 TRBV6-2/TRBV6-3 TGTGCCAGCAGTTACGATGGGTCCGGGGGCGCAAGCACAGATACGCAGTATTTT CASSYDGSGGASTDTQYF
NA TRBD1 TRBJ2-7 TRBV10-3 TGTGCCATCAACCGACAGGGGGCTGGCTACGAGCAGTACTTC CAINRQGAGYEQYF
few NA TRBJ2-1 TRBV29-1 TGCAGCGTTGTATTCGGCTACAATGAGCAGTTCTTC CSVVFGYNEQFF
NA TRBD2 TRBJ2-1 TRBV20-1 TGCAGTGCCCGACTAGCGGGCCAATACAATGAGCAGTTCTTC CSARLAGQYNEQFF
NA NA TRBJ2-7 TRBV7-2 TGTGCCAGCACCTTGACAAGGATCGGCGAGCAGTACTTC CASTLTRIGEQYF
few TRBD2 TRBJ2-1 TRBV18 TGTGCCAGCTCACCGCGACTAAGCGGGGGAAACAATGAGCAGTTCTTC CASSPRLSGGNNEQFF